This T cell receptor (beta chain) stems from a study of blood T cells in healthy people across ages. The CDR3 loop spans 18 amino acids. Germline-derived CDR1 and CDR2 are SGHKS and YYEKEE (reference sequence). V was pared by 1 base and J by 0 bases, with 9 bases of the junction left unmatched. This clonotype was counted a few times. Alongside a J-beta primer mix, a sample-barcoded 5' primer served in a second PCR lasting about 7 to 12 cycles. TCRdb re-called the 5' RACE reads through MiXCR, storing one row per CDR3 protein. This sample has some 670,000 distinct CDR3 sequences, with 52% found just once.

Sequenced input: blood. The TCR comes from a woman of 80 years or more in good health. The V and J genes are TRBV5-5 and TRBJ1-5; 8 bases are a match to TRBD1. CDR3 nucleotides: TGTGCCAGCAGCTTGCGGCACGGGACAGGAGATAGCAATCAGCCCCAGCATTTT. Encoded protein: CASSLRHGTGDSNQPQHF.